This TCR beta chain was identified during a study of response to subunit inactivated influenza vaccine. Whole-study findings and limits: Each seasonal flu vaccination may recruit only limited new T cells, authors suggested.

TCRdb processed the RT-PCR reads anew with MiXCR; each CDR3 protein has one entry. This table holds roughly 650,000 distinct CDR3 sequences, 15% to 18% found once. The CDR3 is 19 residues long. V was pared by 0 bases and J by 1 base, with 19 bases between. Germline V gives CDR1 LGHDT, CDR2 YNNKEL (reference sequence). This clonotype was observed a handful of times. Its antigen is not identified. This clonotype originated in a man aged 50-60 years who received an inactivated influenza vaccine. The sequencing used PBMCs from blood, collected approximately 12 days after vaccination. This chain joins TRBV3-1 and TRBJ2-4; D is tentatively TRBD1 or TRBD2 (6 bases each). The CDR3 region has the DNA TGTGCCAGCAGCCAAGATCTAATGGGTACAGGGAGGGCCAAAAACATTCAGTACTTC. Translation gives CASSQDLMGTGRAKNIQYF.